This TCR beta chain was identified in a study of cytomegalovirus exposure and HLA in healthy donors (dated by TCRdb to the late 2010s). Regarding the complete study: According to a later analysis, the roughly 130 validation repertoires were produced on the same platform as the 700 or so repertoires of the first cohort. The study aimed to test whether cataloging public T cell receptors could reveal signatures of past pathogen exposure. To predict cytomegalovirus infection status, the study combined high-throughput TCR immunosequencing, statistical association of individual TCRs with disease status, and machine learning. A separate validation cohort of 90 to 150 different subjects was used in addition to the roughly 640-subject first cohort. The study at large found these results: A later analysis lacked HLA typing for the validation cohort, so it scored co-occurrence in that cohort across all 110 or so repertoires. In both the original and validation cohorts, the classifier was reported to diagnose cytomegalovirus status with high specificity and sensitivity. The study gave a list of 150 to 200 TCR beta chains associated with cytomegalovirus. A few of the identified cytomegalovirus-associated TCR beta chains were confirmed in vitro to be specific for cytomegalovirus antigens. Of the cluster scores, around 95% were above 0 in a later analysis, which found that TCRs clustered in the first cohort also tended to co-occur in the approximately 130 validation repertoires. Most TCR sequences were seen in very few donors, while some public TCRs were found in many individuals. According to the authors, the approach could potentially be generalized to other disease states and immunological phenotypes.

Library preparation was by the immunoSEQ multiplex PCR assay. The original pipeline was this. To diagnose cytomegalovirus status from the catalog of TCR beta chain sequences, a statistical classification framework was built. This immuneACCESS table, as held by TCRdb, lists in-frame sequences with V and J called but not all clones. Of the missing ones, under half trace to an unresolved V gene in checked studies; the others have no known cause. That table supplies the V and J calls and clone size; D and trimming were determined from the DNA. Here the sample has 100,000 or so clones; roughly 95% occur a single time. Almost 0.9% of the sample is in the top ten clones. V has 5 bases trimmed and J has 4 bases trimmed; junction bases matching no gene number 5. According to the germline V gene (reference sequence), CDR1 reads LNHDA and CDR2 reads SQIVND. The CDR3, from cysteine to phenylalanine, totals 15 residues. Kept here is only the CDR3 DNA, which spans 45 bases and is read in frame from base 1.

In the case of this clone: This clone's antigen is unknown. The record has no base qualities; no much larger clone is one base away.

Separate from the roughly 650-subject first cohort, the validation cohort of 90 to 150 subjects was the group to which the donors belonged. Sequencing input: PBMCs. The sequence was collected from a woman younger than 30 in good health and CMV-seronegative. The sequence is built from TRBV19 and TRBJ2-7; 13 bases in the middle match TRBD2. The DNA is TGTGCCAGTAGTGCACTAGCGGGGGGGCCTTACGAGCAGTACTTC. The resulting protein is CASSALAGGPYEQYF.